These 7 T cell receptor beta chains were all obtained from the same sample, sequenced in a study of blood T cell repertoires in COVID-19. Profiled with immunoSEQ multiplex PCR; TCRdb holds only in-frame clones, not every one. The table lists nearly 110,000 clones, less than 80% of them singletons. What was sequenced was peripheral blood. The receptor set was obtained from a man of 80 years or more with COVID-19, enrolled during active disease.

Comment on this clone: The sample contains more than one DNA sequence encoding this CDR3. V gene TRBV19 combines with J gene TRBJ2-2; maybe TRBD1 (6 bases). V was shortened by 6 bases and J by 2 bases, with 13 bases between the two germline ends. CDR1 and CDR2 from the germline V gene are LNHDA and SQIVND (reference sequence). There are 15 residues in the CDR3. The CDR3, as DNA: TGTGCCAGTAGGCCGGGACAAACAAACACCGGGGAGCTGTTTTTT. It specifies CASRPGQTNTGELFF.

V gene TRBV7-2 combines with J gene TRBJ2-7; 7 bases map to TRBD1. Germline V gene data show CDR1 as SGHTA and CDR2 as FQGNSA. The CDR3 loop spans 15 amino acids. Trimming cost V 6 bases and J 1 base; bases outside gene matches: 9. The CDR3 protein is CASSSSGGRSYEQYF. The CDR3 DNA is TGTGCCAGCAGTTCCTCAGGGGGTAGGTCCTACGAGCAGTACTTC.

Worth noting for this clone: The sample contains more than one DNA sequence encoding this CDR3. The chain employs TRBV12-3 or TRBV12-4 and TRBJ1-1, with 7 positions matching TRBD1. The CDR3 sequence is 13 residues long. With V trimmed by 5 bases and J by 2 bases, 2 bases remained unmatched. The CDR3 coding sequence is TGTGCCAGCAGTAGGACAGGCAACACTGAAGCTTTCTTT. It is translated as CASSRTGNTEAFF.

The chain couples TRBV28 to TRBJ1-5; D is perhaps TRBD1 (5 bases). The V end was cut by 3 bases, the J end by 7 bases, with 13 bases between. This CDR3 comprises 14 residues. The germline CDR1 and CDR2 sequences are MDHEN and SYDVKM. CDR3 bases: TGTGCCAGCAGTTTGGGCAGGGTCGACCAGCCCCAGCATTTT. It specifies CASSLGRVDQPQHF.

In its sample, this clone was seen a few times. This chain links TRBV28 with TRBJ1-4, with D unresolved. Germline V lookup: CDR1 MDHEN, CDR2 SYDVKM. This CDR3 is built from 17 residues. Trimming stripped 7 bases from V and 0 bases from J, with 18 bases between. The CDR3 is CASTGLEASATNEKLFF. As DNA, the CDR3 is TGTGCCAGCACCGGGTTGGAAGCGTCGGCAACTAATGAAAAACTGTTTTTT.

This clone has more than one count but fewer than ten. The chain links TRBV5-1 to TRBJ2-2; 11 bases fit TRBD2. V lost 4 bases to trimming and J lost 5 bases; unmatched junction nucleotides: 4. The CDR3 sequence is 15 residues long. Germline V CDR1 and CDR2: SGHRS, YFSETQ. DNA of the CDR3: TGCGCCAGCAGCGGCGGGACTAGCGGTACCGGGGAGCTGTTTTTT. Protein sequence: CASSGGTSGTGELFF.

In this sample, this clone turned up a few times. The genes are TRBV7-8 and TRBJ2-7; 7 nucleotides align to TRBD2. Per the germline V gene, CDR1 is SGHVS and CDR2 is FQNEAQ. CDR3 length equals 15 residues. Trimming took 4 bases from V and 2 from J; bases not matched to a gene: 8. In nucleotides, the CDR3 is TGTGCCAGCAGCTCTTTAGCCGGACTAGCCTACGAGCAGTACTTC. Translation: CASSSLAGLAYEQYF.